The TCR beta chain described here comes from a study of tumor-infiltrating lymphocytes in localized non-small cell lung cancer. Study-wide background: From each patient, both tumor and uninvolved lung, non-adjacent to tumor, were sampled.

Looked up from germline, CDR1 is GTSNPN and CDR2 is SVGIG (reference sequence). The CDR3 is made up of 13 amino acids. Trimming stripped 1 base from V and 6 bases from J, with 9 bases between. Points from the study as a whole: Different pieces of the same tissue went to different assays, confounding technical variation with intratumor heterogeneity.

Regarding this clone: Its antigen is unknown.

TCRdb keeps only in-frame clones here, not all; method: immunoSEQ multiplex PCR. Among around 7,400 clones listed, more than 70% were seen once. The sequence was obtained from a human donor with non-small cell lung cancer. The sequenced sample was uninvolved lung tissue not adjacent to the tumor. The V gene is TRBV30, the J gene TRBJ1-4, with a possible D match to TRBD1 (5 bases). The CDR3 DNA is TGTGCCTGGAGTGCAGGGCTTGATGAAAAACTGTTTTTT. Protein product: CAWSAGLDEKLFF.